This TCR beta chain emerged from a study of blood T cell repertoires in COVID-19. At the level of the study: Researchers got acute and convalescent COVID-19 samples from the United States, Italy and Spain.

This clone showed up just once. The CDR3 contains 13 residues. Trimming took off 3 bases at V and 8 bases at J, with 13 bases between the two ends. Per germline, CDR1 SEHNR and CDR2 FQNEAQ (reference sequence). Per the original data handling: Estimated nucleated cell counts came from reference gene primer amplification. The protocol was immunoSEQ multiplex PCR, while the TCRdb copy is restricted to in-frame clones and leaves out a portion. V, J and clone size are those of that table, while D and trimming were read from the DNA. The table records over 250,000 clones, more than 85% of them present only once.

The source of this sequence is a woman in her 30s with COVID-19, enrolled during active disease. The chain is built from TRBV7-9 and TRBJ1-1, with no clear D. Sequencing was carried out using peripheral blood. The CDR3, as DNA: TGTGCCAGCAGCTTGGAGGGCAAACCAGAAGCTTTCTTT. The encoded protein is CASSLEGKPEAFF.